This T cell receptor beta chain was observed in a study of blood T cell repertoires in COVID-19. The wider study: Researchers got acute and convalescent COVID-19 samples from the United States, Italy and Spain.

The CDR3 runs to 15 residues. The germline V gene encodes CDR1 SGHNT and CDR2 YYREEE (reference sequence). With V trimmed by 4 bases and J by 0 bases, 6 bases remained unmatched. This clone occurred once. Donors of Cohort 3 who recovered were those that had two negative PCRs, clearance, or symptom resolution. Data came from immunoSEQ multiplex PCR; TCRdb stores just in-frame clones and leaves some out. The sample consists of 200,000 to 300,000 clones, roughly 91% of them appearing once. Sequencing used PBMCs or T cells enriched from blood (not recorded which). V is TRBV5-4 and J is TRBJ2-7; 8 nucleotides line up with TRBD1. The origin of this receptor is a man between 40 and 49 years old who had recovered from COVID-19. This chain's CDR3 is CASSVGQGRSYEQYF. The CDR3, as DNA: TGTGCCAGCAGCGTCGGACAGGGACGCTCCTACGAGCAGTACTTC.